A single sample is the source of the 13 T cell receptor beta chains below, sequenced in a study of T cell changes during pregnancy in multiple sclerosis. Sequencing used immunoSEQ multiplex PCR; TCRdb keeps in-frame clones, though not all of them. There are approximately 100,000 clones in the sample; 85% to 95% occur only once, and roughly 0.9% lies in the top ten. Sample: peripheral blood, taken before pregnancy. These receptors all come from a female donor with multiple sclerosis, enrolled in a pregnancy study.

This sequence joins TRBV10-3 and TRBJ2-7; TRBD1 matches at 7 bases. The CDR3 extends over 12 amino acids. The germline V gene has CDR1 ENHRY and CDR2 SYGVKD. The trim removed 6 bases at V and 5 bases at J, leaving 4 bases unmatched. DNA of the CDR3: TGTGCCATCAGGACAGGGAGCGACGAGCAGTACTTC. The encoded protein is CAIRTGSDEQYF.

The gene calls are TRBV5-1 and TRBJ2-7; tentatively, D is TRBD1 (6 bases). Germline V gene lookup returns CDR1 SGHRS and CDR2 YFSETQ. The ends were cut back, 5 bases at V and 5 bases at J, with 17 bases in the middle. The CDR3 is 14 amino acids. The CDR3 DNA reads TGCGCCAGCAGAGTAGGACAGAGATCCGACGAGCAGTACTTC. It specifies CASRVGQRSDEQYF.

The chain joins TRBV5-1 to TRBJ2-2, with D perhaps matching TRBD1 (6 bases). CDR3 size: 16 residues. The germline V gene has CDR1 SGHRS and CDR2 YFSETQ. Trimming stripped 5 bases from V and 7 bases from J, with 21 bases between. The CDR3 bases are TGCGCCAGCAGTTACGACCCGGGCTCCAGGGGCGGGGAGCTGTTTTTT. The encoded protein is CASSYDPGSRGGELFF.

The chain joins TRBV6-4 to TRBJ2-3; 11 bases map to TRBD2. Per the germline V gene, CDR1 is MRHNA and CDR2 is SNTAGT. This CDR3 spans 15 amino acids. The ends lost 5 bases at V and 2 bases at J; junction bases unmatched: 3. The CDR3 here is CASSRTSGSTDTQYF. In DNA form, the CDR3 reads TGTGCCAGCAGTAGGACTAGCGGGTCCACAGATACGCAGTATTTT.

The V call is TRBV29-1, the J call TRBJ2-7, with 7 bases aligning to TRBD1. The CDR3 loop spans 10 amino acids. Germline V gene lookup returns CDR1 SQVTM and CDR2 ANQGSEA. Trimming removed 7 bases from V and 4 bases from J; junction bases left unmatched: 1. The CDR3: CSATGYEQYF. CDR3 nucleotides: TGCAGCGCGACAGGGTACGAGCAGTACTTC.

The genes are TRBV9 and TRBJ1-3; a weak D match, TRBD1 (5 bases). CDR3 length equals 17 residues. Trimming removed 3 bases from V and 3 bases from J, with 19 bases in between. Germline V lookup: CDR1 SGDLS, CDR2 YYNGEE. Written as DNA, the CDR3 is TGTGCCAGCAGCGGAGTGGCGGGGGAGTGGATTGGAAACACCATATATTTT. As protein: CASSGVAGEWIGNTIYF.

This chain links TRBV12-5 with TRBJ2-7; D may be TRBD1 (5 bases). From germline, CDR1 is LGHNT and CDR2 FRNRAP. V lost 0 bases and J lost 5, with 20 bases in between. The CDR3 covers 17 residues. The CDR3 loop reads CASGLVRSWTLGHEQYF. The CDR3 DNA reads TGTGCTAGTGGTTTGGTACGGTCTTGGACATTAGGCCACGAGCAGTACTTC.

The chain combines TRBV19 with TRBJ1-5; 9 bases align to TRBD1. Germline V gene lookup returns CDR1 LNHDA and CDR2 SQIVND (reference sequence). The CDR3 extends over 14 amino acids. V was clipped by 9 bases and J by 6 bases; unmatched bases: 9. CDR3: CASLDRGFGQPQHF. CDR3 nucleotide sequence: TGTGCCAGCTTGGACAGGGGATTCGGTCAGCCCCAGCATTTT.

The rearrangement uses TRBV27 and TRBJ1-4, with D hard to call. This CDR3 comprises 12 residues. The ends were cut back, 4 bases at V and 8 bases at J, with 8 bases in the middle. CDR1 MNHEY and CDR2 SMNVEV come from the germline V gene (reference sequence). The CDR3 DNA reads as TGTGCCAGCAGTTCCCTCGGGGAAAAACTGTTTTTT. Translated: CASSSLGEKLFF.

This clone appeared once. The CDR3 is CASSDGRAGTDTQYF. CDR3 sequence (DNA): TGTGCCAGCAGCGACGGGAGGGCGGGCACAGATACGCAGTATTTT. The chain uses TRBV7-9 and TRBJ2-3; 8 bases line up with TRBD2. V lost 5 bases, J lost 1 base, and 5 bases stayed unmatched. CDR3 length: 15 residues. CDR1 and CDR2 from the germline V gene are SEHNR and FQNEAQ (reference sequence).

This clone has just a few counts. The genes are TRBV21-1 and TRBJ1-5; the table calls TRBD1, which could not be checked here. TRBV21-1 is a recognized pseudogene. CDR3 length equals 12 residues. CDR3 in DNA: TGTGTGCCAGACAGGGGGTGCAGGGCCCAGCATTTT. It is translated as CVPDRGCRAQHF.

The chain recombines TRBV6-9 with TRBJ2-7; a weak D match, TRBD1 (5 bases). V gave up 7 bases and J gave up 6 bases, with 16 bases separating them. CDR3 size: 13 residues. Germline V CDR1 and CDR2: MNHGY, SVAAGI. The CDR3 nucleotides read TGTGCCAGCACCCGGGCTCGGACAACCGAGCAGTACTTC. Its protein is CASTRARTTEQYF.

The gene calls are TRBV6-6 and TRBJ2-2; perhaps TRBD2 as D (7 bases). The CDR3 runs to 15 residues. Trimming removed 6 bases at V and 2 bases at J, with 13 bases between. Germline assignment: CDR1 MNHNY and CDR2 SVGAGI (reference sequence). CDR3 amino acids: CASSRRGANTGELFF. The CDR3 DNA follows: TGTGCCAGCAGCCGCCGGGGGGCTAACACCGGGGAGCTGTTTTTT.